This T cell receptor beta chain was sequenced in a study of low-dose radiotherapy and immunotherapy resistance in tumors. Study information: Intravenous cyclophosphamide 200 mg/m2 was given every two weeks, one day before radiation and immunotherapy. Oral aspirin 300 mg was taken by patients daily for four cycles from cycle 1 day 1.

Trimming shortened V by 5 bases and J by 3 bases, and 11 bases separated the two germline ends. Germline V gives CDR1 LNHDA, CDR2 SQIVND (reference sequence). CDR3 length equals 14 residues. TRAV- and TRBV-specific primers, spanning alpha and beta chains, primed first-strand cDNA. TCR amplification ran approximately 20 PCR cycles using constant-region and V-primer adapter primers. TCRdb re-called the reads through MiXCR, storing one row per CDR3 protein. The sample consists of some 100,000 distinct CDR3 sequences, less than 25% of them appearing once. This clonotype has a count of ten or more. Stated time point: after trial treatment. The sample's treatment: LDRT plus nivolumab, ipilimumab, low-dose cyclophosphamide and aspirin (RACIN trial). All of the donors were given nivolumab, ipilimumab, aspirin, low-dose cyclophosphamide and low-dose radiotherapy as part of RACIN, a single-arm trial.

This TCR was recovered from a male donor with prostate cancer. This chain joins TRBV19 and TRBJ1-5; tentatively, D is TRBD1 (5 bases). The sample was PBMCs, taken after low-dose radiotherapy plus immunotherapy. The CDR3 region has the DNA TGTGCCAGTAGTCCTGACAGCCTCAATCAGCCCCAGCATTTT. Residues: CASSPDSLNQPQHF. Looking up the rest from reference TRBV19 and TRBJ1-5 gives the full variable domain: DGGITQSPKYLFRKEGQNVTLSCEQNLNHDAMYWYRQDPGQGLRLIYYSQIVNDFQKGDIAEGYSVSREKKESFPLTVTSAQKNPTAFYLCASSPDSLNQPQHFGDGTRLSIL.